The T cell receptor beta chain described here comes from a study of vaccination and CD4 T cells after COVID-19. For the study at large: Vaccination of participants consisted of two doses of either BNT162b2 or mRNA-1273 vaccine.

Germline CDR1 MNHNS, CDR2 SASEGT. V trimming: 8 bases; J trimming: 5 bases; junction bases outside the gene matches: 2. The length of the CDR3 is 13 residues. Treatment defined: 10-day PBMC culture with coronavirus spike peptide pools or control peptides (ViraFEST assay). Cultured CD4+ T cell DNA underwent sequencing with the Oncomine TCR Beta short-read assay. MiXCR, run by TCRdb on the PCR reads, gives a single entry per CDR3 protein. The sample includes 6,500 to 9,500 distinct CDR3 sequences, 45% to 65% of them seen just once. Worth noting for this clonotype: Its antigen is undetermined.

The genes are TRBV6-1 and TRBJ1-4; 10 nucleotides match TRBD1. The clonotype comes from a human donor who had recovered from COVID-19. The sample was CD4+ T cells from blood, cultured in vitro. In DNA form, the CDR3 reads TGTGCCAGCCAGGACAGGGGGAATGAAAAACTGTTTTTT. Encoded protein: CASQDRGNEKLFF.